The 26 T cell receptor beta chains presented below share a single source sample, sequenced in a study of CD8+ T cells in alopecia areata. Isolated RNA was reverse transcribed into cDNA used as the sequencing template. TCRdb's table, derived via immunoSEQ multiplex PCR, lists solely in-frame clones and lacks some. Of fewer than 150,000 clones listed, 65% to 90% are singletons. As to treatment: oral pan-JAK inhibitor, 5-10 mg twice daily. This material consisted of CD8+ T cells sorted from blood, taken at week 4, from a patient treated with tofacitinib. These receptors all come from a human donor with alopecia areata.

The V call is TRBV10-2, the J call TRBJ2-7; TRBD1 matches at 9 bases. V shed 0 bases, J shed 2 bases, and the junction held 2 bases outside the gene matches. This CDR3 region has 15 residues. CDR1 WSHSY and CDR2 SAAADI come from the germline V gene. CDR3: CASSESGTGTYEQYF. The CDR3 DNA sequence: TGCGCCAGCAGTGAGTCCGGGACAGGGACCTACGAGCAGTACTTC.

J is TRBJ2-3 and V is TRBV18; 10 nucleotides match TRBD2. V lost 6 bases and J lost 2; bases outside the gene matches: 8. Looked up from germline, CDR1 is KGHSH and CDR2 is LQKENI. The CDR3 is 16 residues long. The CDR3 protein is CASSPRTSGYTDTQYF. The CDR3, as DNA: TGTGCCAGCTCCCCCAGGACTAGCGGATACACAGATACGCAGTATTTT.

This clone was found once. The rearrangement joins TRBV6-5 to TRBJ2-3; possibly TRBD1 or TRBD2 for D (5 bases each). Germline assignment: CDR1 MNHEY and CDR2 SVGAGI. V was trimmed by 3 bases and J by 1 base, leaving 14 bases between them. The CDR3 is 16 residues long. This chain's CDR3 is CASSYSPGRRTDTQYF. CDR3 bases: TGTGCCAGCAGTTATTCTCCGGGACGCCGCACAGATACGCAGTATTTT.

This clone has more than one count but fewer than ten. V usage is TRBV29-1 and J usage is TRBJ2-3; 11 nucleotides line up with TRBD2. With 7 bases clipped from V and 0 bases from J, the junction kept 6 bases outside the gene matches. Germline-derived CDR1 and CDR2 are SQVTM and ANQGSEA. This CDR3 spans 15 amino acids. CDR3 residues: CSAILAGDSTDTQYF. CDR3 DNA: TGCAGCGCTATACTAGCGGGGGACAGCACAGATACGCAGTATTTT.

This clone was detected only once. V is TRBV4-1 and J is TRBJ1-3, with D hard to call. V was clipped by 1 base and J by 8 bases, with 15 bases between them. This CDR3 is 15 amino acids long. Germline CDR1 MGHRA, CDR2 YSYEKL. CDR3 sequence (DNA): TGCGCCAGCAGCCAAGCTCAAAGGTTCGGGGACACCATATATTTT. The encoded protein is CASSQAQRFGDTIYF.

V usage is TRBV7-2 and J usage is TRBJ2-1; 9 nucleotides match TRBD2. Trimming removed 5 bases from V and 4 bases from J; junction bases left unmatched: 6. CDR1 is SGHTA and CDR2 is FQGNSA in the germline V gene. The CDR3 loop spans 15 amino acids. CDR3: CASSRAGGTYNEQFF. CDR3 bases: TGTGCCAGCAGCCGAGCGGGGGGTACATACAATGAGCAGTTCTTC.

The chain combines TRBV30 with TRBJ2-7; D is ambiguous. CDR1 and CDR2 (germline): GTSNPN, SVGIG (reference sequence). V lost 1 base, J lost 8 bases, and 9 bases lay in between. The CDR3 consists of 11 residues. The CDR3 coding sequence is TGTGCCTGGAGTGACCCCCTGAAGCAGTACTTC. Its translation is CAWSDPLKQYF.

In regard to this clone: Other DNA variants within this sample encode the same CDR3. The chain carries TRBV4-1 and TRBJ2-7; D is unresolved. In germline, CDR1 is MGHRA, CDR2 YSYEKL. The CDR3 runs 14 residues. Trimming left V 1 base short and J 2 bases short, with 9 bases between. The DNA for the CDR3 is TGCGCCAGCAGCCAAGGTGTTGGTACCTACGAGCAGTACTTC. Its translation: CASSQGVGTYEQYF.

The J gene is TRBJ2-5, the V gene TRBV29-1; unclear D gene. Germline V gene sequence: CDR1 SQVTM, CDR2 ANQGSEA. The V gene lost 0 bases and the J gene lost 2 bases, with 19 bases spanning the gap. There are 17 residues in the CDR3. CDR3 residues: CSVEEALGPRLQETQYF. CDR3 in DNA: TGCAGCGTTGAAGAAGCGCTAGGGCCACGGTTGCAAGAGACCCAGTACTTC.

The chain has TRBV7-9 and TRBJ2-7; 10 bases are a match to TRBD1. With V trimmed by 5 bases and J by 1 base, 2 bases remained unmatched. The germline CDR1 and CDR2 sequences are SEHNR and FQNEAQ (reference sequence). This CDR3 spans 14 amino acids. The CDR3 here is CASSPDRGSYEQYF. The CDR3, as DNA: TGTGCCAGCAGCCCGGACAGGGGGTCCTACGAGCAGTACTTC.

The chain uses TRBV4-2 and TRBJ2-5, with TRBD2 matching over 12 bases. The J segment lost 4 bases and the V segment lost 0 bases, leaving 12 bases of the junction unmatched. The CDR3 has 19 residues. CDR1 LGHNA and CDR2 YNFKEQ come from the germline V gene. The CDR3 DNA is TGTGCCAGCAGCCAAGATGGAGCCCTAGCGGGGGGGCCCACAGAGACCCAGTACTTC. Translated, it gives CASSQDGALAGGPTETQYF.

The chain couples TRBV5-1 to TRBJ2-1; D gene ambiguous. There are 15 residues in the CDR3. The germline CDR1 and CDR2 sequences are SGHRS and YFSETQ. V shed 0 bases and J shed 1 base, with 8 bases lying between them. Here the CDR3 reads CASSLVGDSYNEQFF. The CDR3, as DNA: TGCGCCAGCAGCTTGGTGGGTGATTCCTACAATGAGCAGTTCTTC.

The chain joins TRBV2 to TRBJ1-4, with unresolved D. The germline V gene has CDR1 SNHLY and CDR2 FYNNEI. Trimming cost V 7 bases and J 4 bases, with 10 bases left between them. This CDR3 has 13 residues. The DNA of the CDR3 is TGTGCCAGCATGGGGAGGAATAATGAAAAACTGTTTTTT. This codes for CASMGRNNEKLFF.

This clone was observed once. V and J are TRBV7-3 and TRBJ2-1; D remains unclear. V gave up 3 bases and J gave up 5 bases, with 5 bases separating them. The CDR3 spans 12 residues. Germline V gene data show CDR1 as SGHTA and CDR2 as FQGTGA. This CDR3 is CASSFGNNEQFF. The CDR3 bases are TGTGCCAGCAGCTTCGGAAACAATGAGCAGTTCTTC. Together with reference TRBV7-3 and TRBJ2-1, the CDR3 gives the full variable domain: GAGVSQTPSNKVTEKGKYVELRCDPISGHTALYWYRQSLGQGPEFLIYFQGTGAADDSGLPNDRFFAVRPEGSVSTLKIQRTERGDSAVYLCASSFGNNEQFFGPGTRLTVL.

V usage is TRBV15 and J usage is TRBJ2-1; D is perhaps TRBD1 (5 bases). CDR1 is LNHNV and CDR2 is YYDKDF in the germline V gene (reference sequence). V lost 1 base and J lost 2, with 18 bases in between. The CDR3 has 18 amino acids. The CDR3 here is CATSRVNGQTGPYNEQFF. CDR3 nucleotide sequence: TGTGCCACCAGCAGAGTAAATGGACAAACCGGACCCTACAATGAGCAGTTCTTC.

The chain couples TRBV2 to TRBJ1-3; unclear D gene. Between the trimmed V and J ends, which lost 4 bases and 0 bases, there was a span of 13 bases. CDR1 and CDR2 (germline): SNHLY, FYNNEI. The CDR3 covers 16 residues. CDR3 coding DNA: TGTGCCAGCAGTGGGGATCGAGGGTCCTCTGGAAACACCATATATTTT. Translating it yields CASSGDRGSSGNTIYF.

The chain employs TRBV27 and TRBJ2-5, with 8 bases lining up with TRBD2. In germline, CDR1 is MNHEY, CDR2 SMNVEV (reference sequence). The junction had 3 bases not matched to a gene; V was cut back by 3 bases and J by 3 bases. There are 14 residues in the CDR3. CDR3 nucleotides: TGTGCCAGCAGTTTGCTCGGGAGGGAAGAGACCCAGTACTTC. This gives the protein CASSLLGREETQYF.

J is TRBJ1-1 and V is TRBV20-1; D is unresolved. This CDR3 is 10 amino acids long. Trimming took off 3 bases at V and 12 bases at J, with 11 bases between the two ends. Germline lookup yields CDR1 DFQATT and CDR2 SNEGSKA (reference sequence). The CDR3, as DNA: TGCAGTGCTAGGGACGGGATATCTTTCTTT. It translates to CSARDGISFF.

There are a few counts of this clone. The V and J genes are TRBV4-3 and TRBJ2-7; D is unresolved. The CDR3 consists of 15 residues. V gave up 1 base and J gave up 7 bases, with 17 bases separating them. The germline CDR1 and CDR2 sequences are LGHNA and YSLEER. The chain's CDR3 is CASSQVGQALREQYF. Here the CDR3 DNA reads TGCGCCAGCAGCCAAGTCGGGCAGGCTCTCCGGGAGCAGTACTTC.

In nucleotides, the CDR3 is TGTGCCAGTCTGGAGACGCAGAAAGAGACCCAGTACTTC. It yields the protein CASLETQKETQYF. The V call is TRBV2, the J call TRBJ2-5; D not resolved. The CDR3 totals 13 residues. Trimming removed 9 bases at V and 3 bases at J, with 14 bases between. CDR1 is SNHLY, CDR2 FYNNEI, per germline.

The CDR3 spells CASSQDYSGGSYNEQFF. The CDR3 DNA reads as TGCGCCAGCAGCCAAGACTATAGCGGAGGCTCCTACAATGAGCAGTTCTTC. V is TRBV4-3 and J is TRBJ2-1; D is possibly TRBD2 (6 bases). Trimming left V 0 bases short and J 0 bases short, with 12 bases between. Per the germline V gene, CDR1 is LGHNA and CDR2 is YSLEER. This CDR3 is built from 17 residues.

CDR3 sequence reads: CASSLSGGVETQYF. The CDR3, as DNA: TGTGCCAGCAGTTTATCGGGAGGGGTAGAGACCCAGTACTTC. This sequence joins TRBV27 and TRBJ2-5; 7 positions match TRBD2. CDR1 MNHEY and CDR2 SMNVEV come from the germline V gene (reference sequence). V lost 0 bases and J lost 4; bases outside the gene matches: 2. The CDR3 sequence is 14 residues long.

This clone turned up a few times. The chain couples TRBV7-9 to TRBJ2-3, with D perhaps TRBD1 (5 bases). Germline-derived CDR1 and CDR2 are SEHNR and FQNEAQ (reference sequence). Trimming left V 5 bases short and J 2 bases short, with 14 bases between. The CDR3 has 15 amino acids. CDR3 nucleotide sequence: TGTGCCAGCAGCCCGGCCCAGGGTGTCACAGATACGCAGTATTTT. This codes for CASSPAQGVTDTQYF.

V is TRBV27 and J is TRBJ1-2; D is unclear. The CDR3 runs to 15 residues. The germline V and J ends were trimmed by 5 bases and 6 bases, with 19 bases remaining between them. CDR1 is MNHEY, CDR2 SMNVEV, per germline (reference sequence). The CDR3 sequence: CASSPASETGNGYTF. The DNA of the CDR3 is TGTGCCAGCAGTCCCGCGTCTGAAACTGGTAATGGCTACACCTTC.

The rearrangement links TRBV5-1 to TRBJ2-3; D possibly matches TRBD1 or TRBD2 (5 bases each). CDR1 SGHRS and CDR2 YFSETQ come from the germline V gene. V was shortened by 0 bases and J by 0 bases, with 14 bases between the two germline ends. The length of the CDR3 is 17 residues. CDR3 loop: CASSLAYGGASTDTQYF. The CDR3 DNA reads as TGCGCCAGCAGCTTGGCCTATGGGGGAGCTAGCACAGATACGCAGTATTTT.

The J gene is TRBJ2-5, the V gene TRBV10-3, with 7 bases fitting TRBD1. J lost 5 bases, V lost 3 bases, and 3 bases had no gene match. The germline V gene has CDR1 ENHRY and CDR2 SYGVKD. This CDR3 is 13 amino acids long. CDR3 in DNA: TGTGCCATCAGTGATAGGGGGCTGGAGACCCAGTACTTC. Protein sequence: CAISDRGLETQYF.